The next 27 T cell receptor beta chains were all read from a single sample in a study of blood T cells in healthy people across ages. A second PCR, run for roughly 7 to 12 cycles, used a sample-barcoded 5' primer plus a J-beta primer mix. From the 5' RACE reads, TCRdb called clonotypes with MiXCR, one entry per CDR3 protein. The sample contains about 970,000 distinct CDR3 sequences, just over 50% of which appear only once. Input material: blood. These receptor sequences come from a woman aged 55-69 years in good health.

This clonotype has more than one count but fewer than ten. The DNA of the CDR3 is TGTGCCTCTGGACTGGACGCCTACGAGCAGTACTTC. Translating gives CASGLDAYEQYF. This chain uses TRBV28 with TRBJ2-7; perhaps TRBD2 as D (5 bases). Germline CDR1 is MDHEN and CDR2 is SYDVKM. This CDR3 has 12 amino acids. V lost 11 bases and J lost 2, with 13 bases in between.

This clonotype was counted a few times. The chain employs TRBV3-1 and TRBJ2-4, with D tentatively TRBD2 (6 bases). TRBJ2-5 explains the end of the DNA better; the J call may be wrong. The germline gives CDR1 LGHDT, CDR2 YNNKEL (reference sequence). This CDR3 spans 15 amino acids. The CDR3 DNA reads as TGTGCCAGCAGCCAAATTTTTAGCGGACCCGAGACCCAGTACTTC. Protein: CASSQIFSGPETQYF.

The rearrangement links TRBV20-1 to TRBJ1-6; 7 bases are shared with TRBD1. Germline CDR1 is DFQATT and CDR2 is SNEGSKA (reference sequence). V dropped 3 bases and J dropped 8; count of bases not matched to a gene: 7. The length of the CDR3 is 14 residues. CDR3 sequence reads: CSASLRQGDSPLHF. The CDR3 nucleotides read TGCAGTGCTAGTTTACGTCAGGGGGATTCACCCCTCCACTTT.

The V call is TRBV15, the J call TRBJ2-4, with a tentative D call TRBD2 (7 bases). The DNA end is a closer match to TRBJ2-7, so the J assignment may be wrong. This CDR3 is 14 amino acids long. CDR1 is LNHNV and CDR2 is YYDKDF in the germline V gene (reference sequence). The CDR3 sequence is CATSAGAITYEQYF. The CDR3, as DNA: TGTGCCACCAGCGCGGGGGCTATCACCTACGAGCAGTACTTC.

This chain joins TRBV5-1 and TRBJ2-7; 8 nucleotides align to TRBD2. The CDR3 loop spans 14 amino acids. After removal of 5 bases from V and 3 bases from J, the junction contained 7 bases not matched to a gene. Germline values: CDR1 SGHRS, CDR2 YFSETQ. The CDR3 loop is CASRNSGNIYEQYF. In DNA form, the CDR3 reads TGCGCCAGCAGGAATAGCGGGAATATCTACGAGCAGTACTTC.

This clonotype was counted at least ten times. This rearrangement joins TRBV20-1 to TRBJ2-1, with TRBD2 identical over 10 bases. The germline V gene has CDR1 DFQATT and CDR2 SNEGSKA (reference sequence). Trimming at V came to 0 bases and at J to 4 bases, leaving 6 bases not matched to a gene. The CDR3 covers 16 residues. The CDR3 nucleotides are TGCAGTGCTAGAGATCCCGAACTAGCGGGGTACAATGAGCAGTTCTTC. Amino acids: CSARDPELAGYNEQFF.

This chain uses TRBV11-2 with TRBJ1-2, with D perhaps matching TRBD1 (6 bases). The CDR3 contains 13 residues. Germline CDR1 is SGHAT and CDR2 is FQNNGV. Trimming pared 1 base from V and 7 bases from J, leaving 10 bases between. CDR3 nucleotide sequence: TGTGCCAGCAGCTTAGGCGGGACACCTGGCTACACCTTC. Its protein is CASSLGGTPGYTF.

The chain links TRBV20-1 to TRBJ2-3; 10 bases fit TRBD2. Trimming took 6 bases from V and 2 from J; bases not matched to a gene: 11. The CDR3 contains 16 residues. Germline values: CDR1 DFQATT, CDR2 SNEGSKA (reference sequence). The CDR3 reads CSASSSGGPYTDTQYF. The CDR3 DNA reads TGCAGTGCCAGTTCTAGCGGGGGTCCATACACAGATACGCAGTATTTT.

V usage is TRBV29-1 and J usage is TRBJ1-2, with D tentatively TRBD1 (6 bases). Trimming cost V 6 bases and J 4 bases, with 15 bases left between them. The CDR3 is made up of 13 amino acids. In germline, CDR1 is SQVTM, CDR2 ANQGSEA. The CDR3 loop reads CSVQQGTLYGYTF. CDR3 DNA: TGCAGCGTCCAACAGGGCACTCTCTATGGCTACACCTTC.

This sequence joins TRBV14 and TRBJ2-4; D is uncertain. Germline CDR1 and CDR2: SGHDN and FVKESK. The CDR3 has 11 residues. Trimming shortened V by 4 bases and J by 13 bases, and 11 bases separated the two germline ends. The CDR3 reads CASSRSYGQYF. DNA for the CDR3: TGTGCCAGCAGCCGCTCCTACGGGCAGTACTTC.

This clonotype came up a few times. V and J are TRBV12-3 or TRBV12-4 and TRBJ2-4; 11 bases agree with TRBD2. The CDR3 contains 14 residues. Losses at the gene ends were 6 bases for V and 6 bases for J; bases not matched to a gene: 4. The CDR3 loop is CASRSGTSGNIQYF. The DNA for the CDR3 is TGTGCCAGCAGGTCCGGGACTAGCGGAAACATTCAGTACTTC.

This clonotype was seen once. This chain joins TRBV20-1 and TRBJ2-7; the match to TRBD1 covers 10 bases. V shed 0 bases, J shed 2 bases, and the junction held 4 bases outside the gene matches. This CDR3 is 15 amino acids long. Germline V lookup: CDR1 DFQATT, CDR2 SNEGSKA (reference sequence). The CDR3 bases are TGCAGTGCTAGAGACGCGGACAGGGGGGCCTACGAGCAGTACTTC. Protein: CSARDADRGAYEQYF.

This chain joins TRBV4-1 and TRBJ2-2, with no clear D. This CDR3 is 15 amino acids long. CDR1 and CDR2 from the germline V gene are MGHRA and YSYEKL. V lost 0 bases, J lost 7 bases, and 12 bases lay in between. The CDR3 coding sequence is TGCGCCAGCAGCCAAGATCAATCTTCATACGGGGAGCTGTTTTTT. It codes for CASSQDQSSYGELFF.

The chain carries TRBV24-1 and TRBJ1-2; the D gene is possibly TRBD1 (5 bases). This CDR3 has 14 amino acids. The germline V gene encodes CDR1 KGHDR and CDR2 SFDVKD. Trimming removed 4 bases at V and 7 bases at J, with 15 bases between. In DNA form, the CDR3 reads TGTGCCACCAGTGACTCCGGGACGTTCCGTGGCTACACCTTC. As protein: CATSDSGTFRGYTF.

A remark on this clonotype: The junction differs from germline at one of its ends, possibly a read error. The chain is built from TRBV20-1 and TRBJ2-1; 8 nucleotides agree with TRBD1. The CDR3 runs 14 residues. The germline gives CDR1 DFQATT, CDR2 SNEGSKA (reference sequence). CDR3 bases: TGCAGTGCTAGCCCCGGGACAGGTCACAATGAGCAGTCCTTC. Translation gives CSASPGTGHNEQSF.

CDR3 in DNA: TGCGCCAGCAGCCAAGCAGATCGAACCGGGGAGCTGTTTTTT. It specifies CASSQADRTGELFF. The chain employs TRBV4-1 and TRBJ2-2; D remains ambiguous. V was pared by 1 base and J by 5 bases, with 8 bases between. The CDR3 has 14 amino acids. Germline CDR1 MGHRA, CDR2 YSYEKL.

CDR3 region: CASSYSVPDSPNSPLHF. The CDR3 DNA follows: TGTGCCAGCAGTTACTCTGTGCCCGACAGCCCAAATTCACCCCTCCACTTT. The chain carries TRBV6-5 and TRBJ1-6; maybe TRBD1 (5 bases). Germline CDR1 is MNHEY and CDR2 is SVGAGI. This CDR3 has 17 amino acids. Trimming stripped 0 bases from V and 7 bases from J, with 16 bases between.

Here the CDR3 DNA reads TGTGCCAGCAGCCAAGATCGGACGGGCACTAGCGGTTATCAAGAGACCCAGTACTTC. Its translation: CASSQDRTGTSGYQETQYF. The rearrangement joins TRBV3-1 to TRBJ2-5; 8 bases fit TRBD2. Looked up from germline, CDR1 is LGHDT and CDR2 is YNNKEL (reference sequence). The CDR3 totals 19 residues. Trimming took 0 bases from V and 2 from J; bases not matched to a gene: 14.

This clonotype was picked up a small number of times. CDR3 residues: CASSQDREARQETQYF. The CDR3 coding sequence is TGCGCCAGCAGCCAAGATCGAGAGGCCCGCCAAGAGACCCAGTACTTC. The chain uses TRBV4-3 and TRBJ2-5; D is ambiguous. In germline, CDR1 is LGHNA, CDR2 YSLEER. V dropped 0 bases and J dropped 1 base, with 12 bases sitting between them. The CDR3 spans 16 residues.

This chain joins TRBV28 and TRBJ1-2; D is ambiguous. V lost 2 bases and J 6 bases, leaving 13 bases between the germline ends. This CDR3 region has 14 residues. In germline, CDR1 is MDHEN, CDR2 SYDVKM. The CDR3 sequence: CASSLEWVGHGYTF. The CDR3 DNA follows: TGTGCCAGCAGTTTAGAATGGGTCGGCCATGGCTACACCTTC.

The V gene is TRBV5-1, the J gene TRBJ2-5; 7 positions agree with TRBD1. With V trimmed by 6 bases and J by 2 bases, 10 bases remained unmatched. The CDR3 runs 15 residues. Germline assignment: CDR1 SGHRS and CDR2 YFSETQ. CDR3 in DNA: TGCGCCAGCACAAACCAGGGACAGATTCAAGAGACCCAGTACTTC. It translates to CASTNQGQIQETQYF.

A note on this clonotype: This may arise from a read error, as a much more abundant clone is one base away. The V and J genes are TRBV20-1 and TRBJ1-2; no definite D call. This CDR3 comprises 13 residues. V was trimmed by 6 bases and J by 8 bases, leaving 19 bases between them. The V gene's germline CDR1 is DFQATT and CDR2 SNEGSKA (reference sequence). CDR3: CSARTFGGGGYTF. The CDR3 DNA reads TGCAGTGCCAGGACCTTCGGCGGAGGGGGCTACACCTTC.

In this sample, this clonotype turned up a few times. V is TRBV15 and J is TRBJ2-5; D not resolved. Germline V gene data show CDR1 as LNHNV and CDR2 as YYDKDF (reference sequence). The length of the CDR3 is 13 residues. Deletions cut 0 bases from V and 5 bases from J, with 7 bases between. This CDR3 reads CATSRERTETQYF. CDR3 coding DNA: TGTGCCACCAGCAGAGAACGAACTGAGACCCAGTACTTC.

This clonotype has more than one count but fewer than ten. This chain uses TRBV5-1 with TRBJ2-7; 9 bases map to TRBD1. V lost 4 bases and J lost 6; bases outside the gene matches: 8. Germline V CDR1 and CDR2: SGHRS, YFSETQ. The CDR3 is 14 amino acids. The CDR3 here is CASSPGTGSSEQYF. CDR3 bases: TGCGCCAGCAGCCCCGGGACAGGGTCTTCCGAGCAGTACTTC.

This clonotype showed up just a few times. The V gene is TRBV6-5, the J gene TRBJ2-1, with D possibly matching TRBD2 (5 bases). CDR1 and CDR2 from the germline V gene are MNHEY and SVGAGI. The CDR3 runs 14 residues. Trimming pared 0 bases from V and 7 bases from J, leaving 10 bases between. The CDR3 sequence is CASSYSASYNEQFF. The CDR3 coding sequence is TGTGCCAGCAGTTACTCGGCTAGCTATAATGAGCAGTTCTTC.

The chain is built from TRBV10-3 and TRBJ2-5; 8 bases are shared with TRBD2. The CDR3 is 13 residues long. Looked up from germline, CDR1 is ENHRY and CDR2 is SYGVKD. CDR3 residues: CAIARAGEETQYF. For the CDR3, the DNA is TGTGCTATCGCTAGAGCGGGGGAAGAGACCCAGTACTTC.

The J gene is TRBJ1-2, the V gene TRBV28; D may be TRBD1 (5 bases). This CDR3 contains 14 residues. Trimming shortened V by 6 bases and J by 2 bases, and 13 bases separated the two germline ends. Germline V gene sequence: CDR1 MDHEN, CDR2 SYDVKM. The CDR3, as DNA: TGTGCCAGCAGCCGGGTGGGGGGGAACTATGGCTACACCTTC. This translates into CASSRVGGNYGYTF.